This T cell receptor beta chain was retrieved from a study of vaccination effects on CD4 cells after COVID-19. Per the germline V gene, CDR1 is SEHNR and CDR2 is FQNEAQ (reference sequence). The germline V and J ends were trimmed by 1 base and 4 bases, with 13 bases remaining between them. This CDR3 contains 15 residues. This clone has only a few counts. What it binds is not known. Viral peptide pools were used in the ViraFEST assay to expand antigen-specific CD4+ T cells, and sequencing came afterward. CD4+ T cells were isolated after around 10 days of culture. According to PCR results, the person was infected with SARS-CoV-2 between March and December 2020. Clones were read by immunoSEQ multiplex PCR, and TCRdb kept only the in-frame ones, dropping some. The table includes roughly 27,000 clones, around 79% detected once.

The input for sequencing was CD4+ T cells from PBMCs cultured with HCoV-NL63 spike peptides, taken before COVID-19 vaccination. The origin of this receptor is a human donor who had a prior SARS-CoV-2 infection. The chain couples TRBV7-9 to TRBJ1-2; D unresolved. The DNA of the CDR3 is TGTGCCAGCAGCTTAGAGGCTTTCCCCATCTATGGCTACACCTTC. It yields the protein CASSLEAFPIYGYTF. Full variable domain (outside the CDR3, taken from reference TRBV7-9 and TRBJ1-2): DTGVSQNPRHKITKRGQNVTFRCDPISEHNRLYWYRQTLGQGPEFLTYFQNEAQLEKSRLLSDRFSAERPKGSFSTLEIQRTEQGDSAMYLCASSLEAFPIYGYTFGSGTRLTVV.